A single sample is the source of the 12 T cell receptor beta chains below, sequenced in a study of blood T cell repertoires in COVID-19 (dated by TCRdb to the early 2020s). Library construction relied on the immunoSEQ multiplex PCR assay. TCRdb mirrors the immuneACCESS table, restricted to in-frame sequences. Some clones are absent from its copies; in checked studies, under half trace to an unresolved V gene, and the reason for the others is unknown. Within this sample are hundreds of thousands of clones, with approximately 89% of them counted one time only. The ten largest account for about 12% of the sample. The sequenced sample consisted of peripheral blood. These receptor sequences come from a woman aged 50 to 60 with COVID-19, enrolled during active disease.

The chain recombines TRBV4-1 with TRBJ2-3, with 7 bases matching TRBD2. Germline CDR1 MGHRA, CDR2 YSYEKL. The CDR3 covers 16 residues. V lost 2 bases, J lost 2 bases, and 7 bases stayed unmatched. DNA of the CDR3: TGCGCCAGCAGCCAACACCCTAGCGGCTTCACAGATACGCAGTATTTT. This translates into CASSQHPSGFTDTQYF.

The chain has TRBV2 and TRBJ2-1; D is possibly TRBD2 (6 bases). The CDR3 is 14 amino acids. Germline values: CDR1 SNHLY, CDR2 FYNNEI. V gave up 6 bases and J gave up 6 bases, with 15 bases separating them. Here the CDR3 reads CASRLALALNEQFF. Here the CDR3 DNA reads TGTGCCAGCAGACTAGCATTGGCGCTCAATGAGCAGTTCTTC.

The V gene is TRBV19, the J gene TRBJ1-1, with D uncertain. The V and J ends lost 4 bases and 1 base respectively, with 10 bases between them. The germline V gene has CDR1 LNHDA and CDR2 SQIVND (reference sequence). The CDR3 runs to 14 residues. Here the CDR3 reads CASSKEVGNTEAFF. CDR3 nucleotide sequence: TGTGCCAGTAGTAAAGAAGTCGGGAACACTGAAGCTTTCTTT.

The V call is TRBV14, the J call TRBJ2-1, with D perhaps TRBD1 (7 bases). V was shortened by 6 bases and J by 7 bases, with 19 bases between the two germline ends. Per the germline V gene, CDR1 is SGHDN and CDR2 is FVKESK. The CDR3 is made up of 15 amino acids. The CDR3 nucleotides read TGTGCCAGCAGTCCGACAGGGACGGGGAGGAATGAGCAGTTCTTC. Translating gives CASSPTGTGRNEQFF.

The genes are TRBV5-6 and TRBJ1-1; D gene ambiguous. The germline V gene has CDR1 SGHDT and CDR2 YYEEEE. Deletions cut 2 bases from V and 1 base from J, with 9 bases between. The CDR3 runs 14 residues. The CDR3 here is CASSFFPGNTEAFF. DNA of the CDR3: TGTGCCAGCAGCTTTTTTCCAGGGAACACTGAAGCTTTCTTT.

The chain links TRBV5-1 to TRBJ2-2; 7 bases agree with TRBD1. Germline V gives CDR1 SGHRS, CDR2 YFSETQ. Losses at the gene ends were 4 bases for V and 6 bases for J; bases not matched to a gene: 12. The CDR3 totals 16 residues. The CDR3 DNA follows: TGCGCCAGCAGCATTCGGACAGGAGGAGCTTCCGGGGAGCTGTTTTTT. Translation gives CASSIRTGGASGELFF.

The chain recombines TRBV11-2 with TRBJ1-5, with a possible D match to TRBD1 (6 bases). Trimming shortened V by 3 bases and J by 3 bases, and 9 bases separated the two germline ends. Germline V gene lookup returns CDR1 SGHAT and CDR2 FQNNGV. The CDR3 runs 14 residues. The CDR3 DNA reads TGTGCCAGCAGCTTGGGGGGGCCCAATCAGCCCCAGCATTTT. Residues: CASSLGGPNQPQHF.

This sequence joins TRBV19 and TRBJ1-5, with D possibly matching TRBD1 (5 bases). CDR1 is LNHDA, CDR2 SQIVND, per germline (reference sequence). Between the trimmed V and J ends, which lost 3 bases and 3 bases, there was a span of 12 bases. This CDR3 has 15 residues. DNA of the CDR3: TGTGCCAGTAGTATGCCGACAGAGGTCAATCAGCCCCAGCATTTT. This sequence encodes CASSMPTEVNQPQHF.

The V gene is TRBV29-1, the J gene TRBJ2-7; 8 nucleotides match TRBD1. Germline-derived CDR1 and CDR2 are SQVTM and ANQGSEA. The CDR3 sequence is 13 residues long. With 4 bases clipped from V and 1 base from J, the junction kept 3 bases outside the gene matches. CDR3 amino acids: CSVGDRKSYEQYF. The CDR3, as DNA: TGCAGCGTTGGGGACAGGAAGTCCTACGAGCAGTACTTC.

This clone was recorded only once. The rearrangement uses TRBV7-9 and TRBJ2-3; 11 nucleotides align to TRBD2. Germline lookup yields CDR1 SEHNR and CDR2 FQNEAQ (reference sequence). Germline trimming cut 5 bases from V and 1 base from J; bases unmatched to any gene: 5. There are 16 residues in the CDR3. CDR3: CASSPQLAGGTDTQYF. CDR3 coding DNA: TGTGCCAGCAGCCCCCAACTAGCGGGGGGCACAGATACGCAGTATTTT.

The chain recombines TRBV20-1 with TRBJ2-1; D is perhaps TRBD2 (5 bases). In germline, CDR1 is DFQATT, CDR2 SNEGSKA (reference sequence). V was pared by 3 bases and J by 2 bases, with 8 bases between. This CDR3 contains 13 residues. The CDR3 region has the DNA TGCAGTGCTAGTAGAGCGGCCTACAATGAGCAGTTCTTC. Its translation: CSASRAAYNEQFF.

This clone was seen once. This chain uses TRBV5-1 with TRBJ1-2; no definite D call. Germline V lookup: CDR1 SGHRS, CDR2 YFSETQ. The CDR3 is 14 amino acids. The germline V and J ends were trimmed by 2 bases and 2 bases, with 10 bases remaining between them. The CDR3 loop reads CASSLSSGNYGYTF. The CDR3 bases are TGCGCCAGCAGCTTATCATCCGGGAACTATGGCTACACCTTC. Filled out from reference TRBV5-1 and TRBJ1-2, the complete variable domain reads KAGVTQTPRYLIKTRGQQVTLSCSPISGHRSVSWYQQTPGQGLQFLFEYFSETQRNKGNFPGRFSGRQFSNSRSEMNVSTLELGDSALYLCASSLSSGNYGYTFGSGTRLTVV.